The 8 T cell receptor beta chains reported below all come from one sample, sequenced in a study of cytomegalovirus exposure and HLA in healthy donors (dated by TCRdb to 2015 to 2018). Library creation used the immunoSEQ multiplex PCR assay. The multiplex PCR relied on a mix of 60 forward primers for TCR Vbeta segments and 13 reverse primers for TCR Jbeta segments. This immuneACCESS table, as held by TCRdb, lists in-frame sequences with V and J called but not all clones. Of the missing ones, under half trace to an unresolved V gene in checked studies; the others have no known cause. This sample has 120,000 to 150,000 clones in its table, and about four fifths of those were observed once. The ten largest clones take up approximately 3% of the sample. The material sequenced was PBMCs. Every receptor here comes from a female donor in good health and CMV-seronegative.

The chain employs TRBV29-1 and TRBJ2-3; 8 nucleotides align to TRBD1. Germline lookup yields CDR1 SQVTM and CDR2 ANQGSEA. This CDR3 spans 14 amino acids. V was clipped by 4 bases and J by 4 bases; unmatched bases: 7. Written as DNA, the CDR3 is TGCAGCGTTGCGACAGGGGCGGTGGCAGATACGCAGTATTTT. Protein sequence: CSVATGAVADTQYF.

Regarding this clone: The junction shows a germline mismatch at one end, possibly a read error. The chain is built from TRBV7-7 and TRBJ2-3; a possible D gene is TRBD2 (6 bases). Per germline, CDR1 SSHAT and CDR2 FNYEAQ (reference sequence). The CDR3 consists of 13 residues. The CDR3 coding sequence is TGTGCTAGCAGCAAAGGGACTCCCGATACGCAGTATTTT. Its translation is CASSKGTPDTQYF.

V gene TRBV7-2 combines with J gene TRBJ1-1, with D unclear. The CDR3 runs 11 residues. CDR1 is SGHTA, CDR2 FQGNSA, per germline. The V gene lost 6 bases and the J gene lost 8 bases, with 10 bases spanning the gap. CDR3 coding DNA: TGTGCCAGCAGGGTACGGAGCGAAGCTTTCTTT. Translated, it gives CASRVRSEAFF.

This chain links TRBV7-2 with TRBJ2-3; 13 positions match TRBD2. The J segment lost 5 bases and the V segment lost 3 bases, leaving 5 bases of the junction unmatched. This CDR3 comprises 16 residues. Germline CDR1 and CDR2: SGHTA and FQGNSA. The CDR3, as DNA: TGTGCCAGCAGCTTGTGGACTAGCGGGGGTATAGATACGCAGTATTTT. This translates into CASSLWTSGGIDTQYF.

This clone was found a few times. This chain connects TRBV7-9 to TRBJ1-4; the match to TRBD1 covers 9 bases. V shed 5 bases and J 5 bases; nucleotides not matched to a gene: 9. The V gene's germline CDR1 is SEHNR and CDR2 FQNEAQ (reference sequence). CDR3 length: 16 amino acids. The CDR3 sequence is CASSPNAGQGNEKLFF. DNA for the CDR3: TGTGCCAGCAGCCCTAATGCGGGACAGGGAAATGAAAAACTGTTTTTT.

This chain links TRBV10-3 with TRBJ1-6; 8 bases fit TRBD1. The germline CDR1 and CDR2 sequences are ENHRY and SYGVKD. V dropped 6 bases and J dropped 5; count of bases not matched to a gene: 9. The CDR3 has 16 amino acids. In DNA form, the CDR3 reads TGTGCCATCAGGATGGACAGGGCGGCGAATAATTCACCCCTCCACTTT. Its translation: CAIRMDRAANNSPLHF.

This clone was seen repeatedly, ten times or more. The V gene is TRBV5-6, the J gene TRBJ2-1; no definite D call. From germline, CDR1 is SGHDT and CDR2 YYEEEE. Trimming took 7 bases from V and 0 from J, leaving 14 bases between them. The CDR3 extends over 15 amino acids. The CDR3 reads CASYRLLSSYNEQFF. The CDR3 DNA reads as TGTGCCAGCTACCGGTTACTTAGCTCCTACAATGAGCAGTTCTTC.

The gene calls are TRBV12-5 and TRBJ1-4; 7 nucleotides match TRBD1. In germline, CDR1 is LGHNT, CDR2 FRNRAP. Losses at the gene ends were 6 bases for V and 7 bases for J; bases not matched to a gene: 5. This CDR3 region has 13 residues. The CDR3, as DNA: TGTGCTAGTGGGGCCTCAGGGGGTGAAAAACTGTTTTTT. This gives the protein CASGASGGEKLFF. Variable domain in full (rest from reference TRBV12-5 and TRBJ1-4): DARVTQTPRHKVTEMGQEVTMRCQPILGHNTVFWYRQTMMQGLELLAYFRNRAPLDDSGMPKDRFSAEMPDATLATLKIQPSEPRDSAVYFCASGASGGEKLFFGSGTQLSVL.